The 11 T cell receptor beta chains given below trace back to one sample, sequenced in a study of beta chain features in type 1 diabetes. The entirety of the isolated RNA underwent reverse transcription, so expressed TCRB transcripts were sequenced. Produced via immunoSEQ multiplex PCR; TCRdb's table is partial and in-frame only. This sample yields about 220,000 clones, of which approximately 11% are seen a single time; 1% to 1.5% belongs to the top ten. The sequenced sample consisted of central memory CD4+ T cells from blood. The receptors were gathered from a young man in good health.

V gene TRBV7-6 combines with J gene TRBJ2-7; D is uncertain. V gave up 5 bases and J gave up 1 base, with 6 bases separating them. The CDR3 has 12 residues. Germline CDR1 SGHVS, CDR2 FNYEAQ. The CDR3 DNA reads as TGTGCCAGCAGCCGAGCATCCTACGAGCAGTACTTC. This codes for CASSRASYEQYF.

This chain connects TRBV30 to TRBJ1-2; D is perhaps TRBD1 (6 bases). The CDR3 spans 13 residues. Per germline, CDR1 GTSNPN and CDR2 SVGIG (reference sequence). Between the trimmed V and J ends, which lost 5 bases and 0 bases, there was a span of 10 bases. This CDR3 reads CAWVGDTNYGYTF. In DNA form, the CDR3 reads TGTGCCTGGGTCGGGGACACTAACTATGGCTACACCTTC.

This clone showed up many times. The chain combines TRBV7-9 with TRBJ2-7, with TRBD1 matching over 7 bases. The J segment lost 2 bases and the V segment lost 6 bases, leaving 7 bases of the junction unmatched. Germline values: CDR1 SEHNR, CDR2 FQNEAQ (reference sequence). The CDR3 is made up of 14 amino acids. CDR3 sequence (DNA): TGTGCCAGCAGAGTAACAGGGGACACCTACGAGCAGTACTTC. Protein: CASRVTGDTYEQYF.

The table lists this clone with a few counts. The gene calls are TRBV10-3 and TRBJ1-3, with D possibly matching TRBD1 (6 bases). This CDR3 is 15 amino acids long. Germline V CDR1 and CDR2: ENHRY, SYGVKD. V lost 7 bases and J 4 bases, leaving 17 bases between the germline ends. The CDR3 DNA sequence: TGTGCCATCACAGGGGCCTTACACGCGGGAAACACCATATATTTT. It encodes CAITGALHAGNTIYF.

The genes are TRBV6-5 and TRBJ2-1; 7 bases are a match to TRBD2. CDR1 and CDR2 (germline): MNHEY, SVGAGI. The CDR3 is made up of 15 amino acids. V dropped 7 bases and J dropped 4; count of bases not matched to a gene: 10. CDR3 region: CASNGARGLYNEQFF. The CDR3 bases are TGTGCCAGCAATGGGGCTAGGGGACTATACAATGAGCAGTTCTTC.

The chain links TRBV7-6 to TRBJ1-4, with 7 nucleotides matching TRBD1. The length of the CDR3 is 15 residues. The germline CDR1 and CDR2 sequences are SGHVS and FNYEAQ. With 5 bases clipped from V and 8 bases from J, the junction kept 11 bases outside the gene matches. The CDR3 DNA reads TGTGCCAGCAGCCCCCAAACAGGGGCAAGCGAAAAACTGTTTTTT. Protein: CASSPQTGASEKLFF.

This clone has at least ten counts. The DNA for the CDR3 is TGTGCCAGCAGCCAGGACTCTATTCGGGAGCAGTACTTC. The encoded protein is CASSQDSIREQYF. The V gene is TRBV7-9, the J gene TRBJ2-7, with D possibly matching TRBD2 (5 bases). The CDR3 runs to 13 residues. Germline V gene sequence: CDR1 SEHNR, CDR2 FQNEAQ (reference sequence). The V end was cut by 5 bases, the J end by 7 bases, with 15 bases between.

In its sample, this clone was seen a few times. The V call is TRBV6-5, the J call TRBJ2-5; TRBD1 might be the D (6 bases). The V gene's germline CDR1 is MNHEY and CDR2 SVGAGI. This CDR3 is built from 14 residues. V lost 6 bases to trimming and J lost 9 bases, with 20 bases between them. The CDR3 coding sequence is TGTGCCAGCAGGGCAGGGGTGCCTCAGGACGCCCAGTACTTC. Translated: CASRAGVPQDAQYF.

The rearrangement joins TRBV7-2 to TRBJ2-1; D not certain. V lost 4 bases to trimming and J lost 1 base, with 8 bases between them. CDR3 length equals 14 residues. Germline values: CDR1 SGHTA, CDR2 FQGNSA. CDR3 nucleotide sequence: TGTGCCAGCAGCTCGGATGTTTCCTACAATGAGCAGTTCTTC. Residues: CASSSDVSYNEQFF.

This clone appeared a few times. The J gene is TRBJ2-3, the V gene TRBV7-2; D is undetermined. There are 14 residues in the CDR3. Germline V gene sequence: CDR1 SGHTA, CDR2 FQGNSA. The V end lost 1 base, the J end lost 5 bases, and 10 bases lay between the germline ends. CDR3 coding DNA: TGTGCCAGCAGCTTAGGTACAACGTTAGATACGCAGTATTTT. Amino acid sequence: CASSLGTTLDTQYF.

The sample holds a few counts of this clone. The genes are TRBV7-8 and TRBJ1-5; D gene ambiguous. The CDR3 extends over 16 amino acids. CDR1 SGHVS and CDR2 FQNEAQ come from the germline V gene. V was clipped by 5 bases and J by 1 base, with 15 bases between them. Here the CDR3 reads CASSRLVGRSNQPQHF. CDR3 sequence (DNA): TGTGCCAGCAGCCGCTTAGTGGGGAGAAGCAATCAGCCCCAGCATTTT. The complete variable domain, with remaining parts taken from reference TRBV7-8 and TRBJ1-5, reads GAGVSQSPRYKVAKRGQDVALRCDPISGHVSLFWYQQALGQGPEFLTYFQNEAQLDKSGLPSDRFFAERPEGSVSTLKIQRTQQEDSAVYLCASSRLVGRSNQPQHFGDGTRLSIL.